These 20 T cell receptor beta chains originate from one sample sequenced in a study of OX40 agonist ivuxolimab in advanced cancers. Repertoires were generated with immunoSEQ multiplex PCR, while TCRdb's copy carries only in-frame clones and drops some. The sample has more than 70,000 clones, around 93% seen once; the top ten hold 14%. The material was CD4+ or CD8+ T cells sorted from blood, obtained in a trial of the OX40 agonist ivuxolimab. Receptors originate from an adult with an advanced solid tumor such as melanoma, head and neck, liver or kidney cancer.

The chain combines TRBV4-3 with TRBJ2-7; 7 bases fit TRBD1. The CDR3 is 16 residues long. V trimming: 1 base; J trimming: 1 base; junction bases outside the gene matches: 7. Germline-derived CDR1 and CDR2 are LGHNA and YSLEER. Here the CDR3 DNA reads TGCGCCAGCAGCCAAGGCCGGACAGGACTTTCCTACGAGCAGTACTTC. Encoded protein: CASSQGRTGLSYEQYF.

The rearrangement links TRBV19 to TRBJ1-1; 9 positions agree with TRBD1. J lost 6 bases, V lost 3 bases, and 8 bases had no gene match. There are 15 residues in the CDR3. Germline V lookup: CDR1 LNHDA, CDR2 SQIVND (reference sequence). CDR3 amino acids: CASSMSGTGPPEAFF. CDR3 nucleotide sequence: TGTGCCAGTAGTATGTCCGGGACAGGGCCCCCTGAAGCTTTCTTT.

The V call is TRBV4-3, the J call TRBJ1-2, with a weak D call TRBD1 (5 bases). V was clipped by 0 bases and J by 5 bases, with 10 bases between them. The germline V gene encodes CDR1 LGHNA and CDR2 YSLEER. The CDR3 runs to 14 residues. The chain's CDR3 is CASSQDQGSYGYTF. DNA for the CDR3: TGCGCCAGCAGCCAAGATCAGGGTTCTTATGGCTACACCTTC.

This clone was found a few times. This chain uses TRBV6-4 with TRBJ2-3, with TRBD2 matching 11 bases. CDR1 and CDR2 (germline): MRHNA, SNTAGT. After removal of 4 bases from V and 3 bases from J, the junction contained 0 bases not matched to a gene. The CDR3 totals 14 residues. DNA of the CDR3: TGTGCCAGCAGTGGGACTAGCGGGACAGATACGCAGTATTTT. Protein product: CASSGTSGTDTQYF.

This chain connects TRBV7-9 to TRBJ2-1, with TRBD2 matching over 14 bases. This CDR3 spans 16 amino acids. The V gene's germline CDR1 is SEHNR and CDR2 FQNEAQ (reference sequence). With 7 bases clipped from V and 6 bases from J, the junction kept 8 bases outside the gene matches. CDR3 in DNA: TGTGCCAGCAACCCCACCGGGACTAGCGGGAGCAATGAGCAGTTCTTC. This codes for CASNPTGTSGSNEQFF.

V usage is TRBV5-1 and J usage is TRBJ2-7, with unresolved D. Deletions cut 4 bases from V and 5 bases from J, with 13 bases between. Germline CDR1 is SGHRS and CDR2 is YFSETQ. The length of the CDR3 is 13 residues. The CDR3 loop is CASSPPGPHEQYF. CDR3 coding DNA: TGCGCCAGCAGCCCCCCCGGACCTCACGAGCAGTACTTC.

The rearrangement joins TRBV4-2 to TRBJ2-7, with TRBD1 identical over 10 bases. The V gene's germline CDR1 is LGHNA and CDR2 YNFKEQ. With V trimmed by 1 base and J by 3 bases, 0 bases remained unmatched. The CDR3 length is 14 residues. The chain's CDR3 is CASSQGDRGYEQYF. The CDR3 coding sequence is TGTGCCAGCAGCCAAGGGGACAGGGGCTACGAGCAGTACTTC.

The V and J genes are TRBV7-6 and TRBJ2-7; D unclear. Germline V lookup: CDR1 SGHVS, CDR2 FNYEAQ. This CDR3 region has 15 residues. Trimming pared 1 base from V and 2 bases from J, leaving 12 bases between. The CDR3 nucleotides are TGTGCCAGCAGCTTAGGTGATCGCGGTACCTACGAGCAGTACTTC. This gives the protein CASSLGDRGTYEQYF. Full variable domain (missing parts from reference TRBV7-6 and TRBJ2-7): GAGVSQSPRYKVTKRGQDVALRCDPISGHVSLYWYRQALGQGPEFLTYFNYEAQQDKSGLPNDRFSAERPEGSISTLTIQRTEQRDSAMYRCASSLGDRGTYEQYFGPGTRLTVT.

The V gene is TRBV10-3, the J gene TRBJ2-4, with a weak D call TRBD1 (5 bases). V lost 3 bases and J 6 bases, leaving 12 bases between the germline ends. CDR1 is ENHRY and CDR2 is SYGVKD in the germline V gene. The CDR3 has 14 residues. The CDR3 DNA is TGTGCCATCAGTGAAAGGGGCAGTCCAAACATTCAGTACTTC. This gives the protein CAISERGSPNIQYF.

The rearrangement uses TRBV7-9 and TRBJ1-1; D is unclear. Trimming left V 4 bases short and J 2 bases short, with 23 bases between. Germline-derived CDR1 and CDR2 are SEHNR and FQNEAQ (reference sequence). The CDR3 spans 18 residues. In DNA form, the CDR3 reads TGTGCCAGCAGCTCACACCTGCTCAGTCCCGGCCACAACACTGAAGCTTTCTTT. Translation gives CASSSHLLSPGHNTEAFF.

The chain carries TRBV7-2 and TRBJ2-3, with 10 bases fitting TRBD2. The V segment lost 4 bases and the J segment 3 bases; nucleotides outside the gene matches: 4. This CDR3 has 15 amino acids. The germline CDR1 and CDR2 sequences are SGHTA and FQGNSA. CDR3 in amino acids: CASSSSGRTTDTQYF. The CDR3 region has the DNA TGTGCCAGCAGCTCTAGCGGGAGAACGACAGATACGCAGTATTTT.

In DNA, the CDR3 is TGTGCCAGCACCTTCAAGGGGCAAAATCAGCCCCAGCATTTT. Its protein is CASTFKGQNQPQHF. V gene TRBV6-1 combines with J gene TRBJ1-5; D possibly corresponds to TRBD1 (5 bases). Looked up from germline, CDR1 is MNHNS and CDR2 is SASEGT. The V and J ends lost 7 bases and 4 bases respectively, with 14 bases between them. The CDR3 has 14 amino acids.

The rearrangement uses TRBV20-1 and TRBJ2-1; D is unresolved. CDR1 and CDR2 (germline): DFQATT, SNEGSKA (reference sequence). Deletions cut 4 bases from V and 5 bases from J, with 6 bases between. The CDR3 totals 11 residues. DNA of the CDR3: TGCAGTGCTACGTACGACAATGAGCAGTTCTTC. Translating gives CSATYDNEQFF.

V usage is TRBV9 and J usage is TRBJ2-1; 11 bases agree with TRBD1. CDR3 length: 15 residues. Germline V gene sequence: CDR1 SGDLS, CDR2 YYNGEE. V was clipped by 4 bases and J by 7 bases; unmatched bases: 7. The CDR3 DNA reads TGTGCCAGCAGCCTCGGACAGGGGGCTTCGAATGAGCAGTTCTTC. Its protein product is CASSLGQGASNEQFF. The full variable domain, in which reference TRBV9 and TRBJ2-1 provide the parts outside the CDR3, is DSGVTQTPKHLITATGQRVTLRCSPRSGDLSVYWYQQSLDQGLQFLIQYYNGEERAKGNILERFSAQQFPDLHSELNLSSLELGDSALYFCASSLGQGASNEQFFGPGTRLTVL.

V is TRBV6-1 and J is TRBJ2-7; the D gene is possibly TRBD2 (6 bases). Germline V gene data show CDR1 as MNHNS and CDR2 as SASEGT. This CDR3 has 16 amino acids. Trimming removed 4 bases from V and 3 bases from J, with 19 bases in between. CDR3 sequence: CASSVGGYSSHYEQYF. The CDR3 DNA reads TGTGCCAGCAGTGTAGGAGGGTACAGTAGTCACTACGAGCAGTACTTC.

The chain is built from TRBV29-1 and TRBJ1-2, with D possibly TRBD1 on 5 matching bases. The CDR3 totals 11 residues. Germline V gene lookup returns CDR1 SQVTM and CDR2 ANQGSEA. V was shortened by 4 bases and J by 6 bases, with 9 bases between the two germline ends. CDR3 sequence (DNA): TGCAGCGTTGTTGAGGGGAATGGCTACACCTTC. Its protein is CSVVEGNGYTF.

The gene calls are TRBV9 and TRBJ1-1, with TRBD1 matching over 9 bases. In germline, CDR1 is SGDLS, CDR2 YYNGEE. CDR3 length equals 14 residues. V was clipped by 2 bases and J by 4 bases; unmatched bases: 3. The CDR3 DNA is TGTGCCAGCAGCGTCCGGGACAGGGCCACTGAAGCTTTCTTT. Translated, it gives CASSVRDRATEAFF.

This rearrangement joins TRBV27 to TRBJ2-5; D is unresolved. The ends were cut back, 6 bases at V and 5 bases at J, with 4 bases in the middle. Per the germline V gene, CDR1 is MNHEY and CDR2 is SMNVEV (reference sequence). The CDR3 is 10 residues long. In nucleotides, the CDR3 is TGTGCCAGCAGGAAGGAGACCCAGTACTTC. Translation: CASRKETQYF.

V usage is TRBV4-1 and J usage is TRBJ2-7; tentatively, D is TRBD2 (5 bases). Trimming pared 1 base from V and 2 bases from J, leaving 9 bases between. In germline, CDR1 is MGHRA, CDR2 YSYEKL. This CDR3 region has 14 residues. The CDR3 DNA is TGCGCCAGCAGCCAAGTTTCGACTACCTACGAGCAGTACTTC. Its translation: CASSQVSTTYEQYF.

The rearrangement links TRBV7-7 to TRBJ1-1; no reliable D call. Looked up from germline, CDR1 is SSHAT and CDR2 is FNYEAQ (reference sequence). V lost 3 bases and J 2 bases, leaving 7 bases between the germline ends. The CDR3 covers 13 residues. CDR3 DNA: TGTGCCAGCAGCTTTTCGGATAACACTGAAGCTTTCTTT. Encoded protein: CASSFSDNTEAFF.